This T cell receptor (beta chain) was identified during a study of blood T cell repertoires in COVID-19. Overall study: Spain, Italy and the United States supplied samples that represented acute and convalescent COVID-19.

Trimming at V came to 4 bases and at J to 2 bases, leaving 14 bases not matched to a gene. CDR3 length: 19 amino acids. Germline V gives CDR1 SEHNR, CDR2 FQNEAQ (reference sequence). In the original analysis: Amplification with reference gene primers provided the estimates of nucleated cell counts. The table came from immunoSEQ multiplex PCR; TCRdb's copy has only in-frame clones and leaves some out. V and J calls plus clone size are reproduced from that table; the DNA served to infer D and trimming. Of 200,000 to 300,000 clones in the sample, 65% to 85% were seen once. Specimen: peripheral blood. The TCR sequence derives from a human donor in a cohort sampled during active COVID-19. The chain joins TRBV7-9 to TRBJ2-4; 10 bases agree with TRBD2. The CDR3 here is CASSSYRAGGPETKNIQYF. The CDR3 nucleotides read TGTGCCAGCAGCTCTTATAGAGCGGGAGGGCCCGAAACCAAAAACATTCAGTACTTC. The full variable domain, in which reference TRBV7-9 and TRBJ2-4 provide the parts outside the CDR3, is DTGVSQNPRHKITKRGQNVTFRCDPISEHNRLYWYRQTLGQGPEFLTYFQNEAQLEKSRLLSDRFSAERPKGSFSTLEIQRTEQGDSAMYLCASSSYRAGGPETKNIQYFGAGTRLSVL.